This T cell receptor (beta chain) was observed in a study of T cells after yellow fever vaccination. The overall study: Some fractions had low cell numbers, and these were prepared with SMART-Seq v4 Ultra Low Input.

The table lists this clonotype with a few counts. The CDR3 is 16 residues long. The germline V gene encodes CDR1 SGHRS and CDR2 YFSETQ. After removal of 0 bases from V and 4 bases from J, the junction contained 5 bases not matched to a gene. A process of 5'RACE template switching, which added a universal primer site and UMIs, was used to make TCR cDNA. TCRdb processed the 5' RACE reads anew with MiXCR; each CDR3 protein has one entry. The table has 500,000 to 550,000 distinct CDR3 sequences, around a fifth seen once; the top ten hold about 16%. The clonotype originates from a man younger than 35 who received the YFV17D yellow fever vaccine. This chain connects TRBV5-1 to TRBJ2-3, with 10 positions matching TRBD2. Source: PBMCs, taken less than 25 days after the first yellow fever vaccination. The CDR3 protein is CASSLGLAGAADTQYF. Here the CDR3 DNA reads TGCGCCAGCAGCTTGGGGCTAGCGGGGGCGGCAGATACGCAGTATTTT.